These 2 T cell receptor beta chains came from one sample sequenced in a study of regulatory T cells in long-lasting Graves disease. The time point is: persistent/refractory GD, antithyroid drugs over 5 years with positive TRAb. Preparation of the TCR library used RNA extracted from PBMCs. CDR3 regions were amplified by Arm-PCR using iRepertoire HTBI primers to build TCR beta libraries. In TCRdb, the multiplex PCR reads were re-called with MiXCR into one record per CDR3 protein. The sample records about 430,000 distinct CDR3 sequences, 21% being singletons. The source material was peripheral blood mononuclear cells (PBMCs), sampled when the disease was refractory, from a patient treated with antithyroid drugs. These receptors originate from a female donor with Graves disease.

This clonotype came up many times. The rearrangement joins TRBV5-1 to TRBJ1-1, with 8 bases that match TRBD1. In germline, CDR1 is SGHRS, CDR2 YFSETQ. There are 15 residues in the CDR3. Unmatched junction bases numbered 2, after V lost 0 bases and J lost 1 base. CDR3 protein: CASSLDGQGNTEAFF. In DNA, the CDR3 is TGCGCCAGCAGCTTGGATGGACAGGGGAACACTGAAGCTTTCTTT.

This clonotype has at least ten counts. The rearrangement links TRBV3-1 to TRBJ2-7; 8 nucleotides match TRBD2. Trimming removed 1 base from V and 4 bases from J; junction bases left unmatched: 0. The length of the CDR3 is 13 residues. Germline values: CDR1 LGHDT, CDR2 YNNKEL (reference sequence). The CDR3 sequence: CASSQASGYEQYF. CDR3 nucleotides: TGTGCCAGCAGCCAAGCTAGCGGGTACGAGCAGTACTTC.